Following are 22 T cell receptor beta chains from one sample sequenced in a study of T cell repertoires in ileal Crohn's disease. TCRdb keeps only in-frame clones here, not all; method: immunoSEQ multiplex PCR. Among nearly 11,000 clones listed, just under 75% were seen once. Regarding time point: neoterminal ileum biopsy at postoperative endoscopy, about 6 months after surgery. Material for sequencing was ileal tissue. Receptor source: an adult with Crohn's disease.

The CDR3 sequence is CASRLFTGNTGELFF. The CDR3 nucleotides are TGTGCCAGCAGATTATTTACAGGGAACACCGGGGAGCTGTTTTTT. The chain carries TRBV6-1 and TRBJ2-2; possible D gene TRBD1, 5 bases. Per germline, CDR1 MNHNS and CDR2 SASEGT. The CDR3 spans 15 residues. Deletions cut 6 bases from V and 1 base from J, with 12 bases between.

This clone was seen just once. The CDR3 nucleotides read TGTGCCAGCGGGAGACTAGCGGGTCTGAGCTCCTACGAGCAGTACTTC. Translated: CASGRLAGLSSYEQYF. The chain joins TRBV2 to TRBJ2-7, with 10 bases matching TRBD2. V was pared by 8 bases and J by 0 bases, with 10 bases of the junction left unmatched. The germline CDR1 and CDR2 sequences are SNHLY and FYNNEI. The CDR3 has 16 residues. Full variable domain (remainder filled in from reference TRBV2 and TRBJ2-7): EPEVTQTPSHQVTQMGQEVILRCVPISNHLYFYWYRQILGQKVEFLVSFYNNEISEKSEIFDDQFSVERPDGSNFTLKIRSTKLEDSAMYFCASGRLAGLSSYEQYFGPGTRLTVT.

The chain uses TRBV29-1 and TRBJ1-2; 7 bases map to TRBD1. V lost 5 bases and J lost 8; bases outside the gene matches: 8. The CDR3 totals 12 residues. Germline V gene lookup returns CDR1 SQVTM and CDR2 ANQGSEA. The CDR3 loop is CSVTTGERGYTF. DNA for the CDR3: TGCAGCGTTACCACAGGGGAAAGGGGCTACACCTTC.

The gene calls are TRBV4-1 and TRBJ1-2, with 8 bases identical to TRBD1. Germline V gene lookup returns CDR1 MGHRA and CDR2 YSYEKL. This CDR3 is 16 amino acids long. With V trimmed by 0 bases and J by 5 bases, 8 bases remained unmatched. The CDR3 DNA sequence: TGCGCCAGCAGCCAAGACAGGGGGCGATTACCGTATGGCTACACCTTC. The encoded protein is CASSQDRGRLPYGYTF.

This clone was counted a single time. The V and J genes are TRBV9 and TRBJ2-5, with a weak D call TRBD1 (5 bases). Germline CDR1 and CDR2: SGDLS and YYNGEE. This CDR3 has 15 amino acids. V lost 0 bases and J 3 bases, leaving 12 bases between the germline ends. CDR3 protein: CASSVEPGMKETQYF. The CDR3 DNA reads as TGTGCCAGCAGCGTAGAGCCAGGGATGAAAGAGACCCAGTACTTC.

The CDR3 here is CASSLGLAGGSDTQYF. Written as DNA, the CDR3 is TGTGCCAGCAGCCTAGGGCTAGCGGGAGGCTCAGATACGCAGTATTTT. J is TRBJ2-3 and V is TRBV2, with 11 bases matching TRBD2. V was pared by 6 bases and J by 4 bases, with 9 bases of the junction left unmatched. The CDR3 is 16 amino acids. Germline assignment: CDR1 SNHLY and CDR2 FYNNEI. Looking up the rest from reference TRBV2 and TRBJ2-3 gives the full variable domain: EPEVTQTPSHQVTQMGQEVILRCVPISNHLYFYWYRQILGQKVEFLVSFYNNEISEKSEIFDDQFSVERPDGSNFTLKIRSTKLEDSAMYFCASSLGLAGGSDTQYFGPGTRLTVL.

V is TRBV7-8 and J is TRBJ2-3; 8 nucleotides match TRBD1. The V gene end was trimmed by 4 bases and the J gene end by 1 base; junction bases not matched to a gene: 4. Germline CDR1 is SGHVS and CDR2 is FQNEAQ. This CDR3 comprises 15 residues. The CDR3 DNA is TGTGCCAGCAGCTCAACGGGACAGGGCACAGATACGCAGTATTTT. This gives the protein CASSSTGQGTDTQYF.

The genes are TRBV10-1 and TRBJ2-1; tentatively, D is TRBD1 (5 bases). Trimming removed 1 base from V and 5 bases from J, with 9 bases in between. Germline CDR1 WNHNN, CDR2 SYGVQD (reference sequence). The CDR3 has 14 amino acids. CDR3 sequence reads: CASSEWGRDNEQFF. In nucleotides, the CDR3 is TGCGCCAGCAGTGAGTGGGGCAGAGACAATGAGCAGTTCTTC.

This sequence joins TRBV5-4 and TRBJ2-3; 12 bases line up with TRBD2. V lost 6 bases, J lost 0 bases, and 14 bases stayed unmatched. The germline CDR1 and CDR2 sequences are SGHNT and YYREEE (reference sequence). This CDR3 spans 19 amino acids. The DNA for the CDR3 is TGTGCCAGCATCCGGTCGGGTCTAGCGGGAGGGCGGAGCACAGATACGCAGTATTTT. This gives the protein CASIRSGLAGGRSTDTQYF.

CDR3 residues: CASSQSGQGQPQHF. CDR3 DNA: TGTGCCAGCTCACAGTCTGGACAGGGTCAGCCCCAGCATTTT. J is TRBJ1-5 and V is TRBV18, with 8 bases that match TRBD1. Trimming took 4 bases from V and 6 from J; bases not matched to a gene: 5. The CDR3 loop spans 14 amino acids. Germline loops: CDR1 KGHSH, CDR2 LQKENI.

CDR3 bases: TGTGCCACCAGCAGAGCTCCCTTGGGCGGGAGTATCGCCTACAATGAGCAGTTCTTC. Its translation is CATSRAPLGGSIAYNEQFF. V and J are TRBV15 and TRBJ2-1, with 7 bases identical to TRBD2. V shed 1 base and J 2 bases; nucleotides not matched to a gene: 14. Germline CDR1 and CDR2: LNHNV and YYDKDF (reference sequence). CDR3 size: 19 residues.

This clone has more than one count but fewer than ten. This chain links TRBV30 with TRBJ1-5, with unresolved D. Germline values: CDR1 GTSNPN, CDR2 SVGIG (reference sequence). The CDR3 runs 14 residues. Trimming cost V 1 base and J 6 bases, with 13 bases left between them. Here the CDR3 reads CAWSGTVFSQPQHF. The CDR3 DNA is TGTGCCTGGAGTGGAACAGTATTTAGTCAGCCCCAGCATTTT.

The V gene is TRBV2, the J gene TRBJ1-1; the match to TRBD1 covers 7 bases. There are 13 residues in the CDR3. Per the germline V gene, CDR1 is SNHLY and CDR2 is FYNNEI. The ends lost 8 bases at V and 1 base at J; junction bases unmatched: 4. The CDR3 coding sequence is TGTGCCAGCCCCAGGGGGGAGAACACTGAAGCTTTCTTT. Residues: CASPRGENTEAFF. Full variable domain (missing parts from reference TRBV2 and TRBJ1-1): EPEVTQTPSHQVTQMGQEVILRCVPISNHLYFYWYRQILGQKVEFLVSFYNNEISEKSEIFDDQFSVERPDGSNFTLKIRSTKLEDSAMYFCASPRGENTEAFFGQGTRLTVV.

V usage is TRBV7-2 and J usage is TRBJ2-4; the match to TRBD2 covers 8 bases. The V gene end was trimmed by 2 bases and the J gene end by 0 bases; junction bases not matched to a gene: 12. Germline-derived CDR1 and CDR2 are SGHTA and FQGNSA. This CDR3 comprises 19 residues. CDR3 region: CASSLSSGAPNVAKNIQYF. CDR3 nucleotide sequence: TGTGCCAGCAGCTTAAGTAGCGGGGCCCCTAATGTAGCCAAAAACATTCAGTACTTC. Complete variable domain (other parts from reference TRBV7-2 and TRBJ2-4): GAGVSQSPSNKVTEKGKDVELRCDPISGHTALYWYRQSLGQGLEFLIYFQGNSAPDKSGLPSDRFSAERTGGSVSTLTIQRTQQEDSAVYLCASSLSSGAPNVAKNIQYFGAGTRLSVL.

This chain uses TRBV7-3 with TRBJ2-1; 7 bases match TRBD2. From germline, CDR1 is SGHTA and CDR2 FQGTGA. This CDR3 comprises 14 residues. The trim removed 5 bases at V and 8 bases at J, leaving 9 bases unmatched. DNA for the CDR3: TGTGCCAGCAGCCCTGATGGGAGGGCCCATGAGCAGTTCTTC. It encodes CASSPDGRAHEQFF.

This clone was detected only a few times. The CDR3 is CASSDDRLSAFF. The CDR3 region has the DNA TGTGCCAGCAGTGATGACAGGTTATCAGCTTTCTTT. The J gene is TRBJ1-1, the V gene TRBV2, with D perhaps TRBD1 (6 bases). The germline CDR1 and CDR2 sequences are SNHLY and FYNNEI. The CDR3 sequence is 12 residues long. Trimming stripped 3 bases from V and 10 bases from J, with 12 bases between.

The V and J genes are TRBV2 and TRBJ2-7, with D hard to call. The V end lost 6 bases, the J end lost 6 bases, and 9 bases lay between the germline ends. CDR1 SNHLY and CDR2 FYNNEI come from the germline V gene. This CDR3 is built from 11 residues. CDR3 region: CASRSRGEQYF. In nucleotides, the CDR3 is TGTGCCAGCAGGAGTCGCGGCGAGCAGTACTTC. Supplemented by reference TRBV2 and TRBJ2-7, the full variable domain reads EPEVTQTPSHQVTQMGQEVILRCVPISNHLYFYWYRQILGQKVEFLVSFYNNEISEKSEIFDDQFSVERPDGSNFTLKIRSTKLEDSAMYFCASRSRGEQYFGPGTRLTVT.

The V and J genes are TRBV6-1 and TRBJ2-1; tentatively, D is TRBD1 (5 bases). The CDR3 runs to 13 residues. Germline CDR1 is MNHNS and CDR2 is SASEGT. Trimming pared 5 bases from V and 10 bases from J, leaving 15 bases between. The CDR3 DNA follows: TGTGCCAGCAGTACCGTGGGGCGACGGGAGCAGTTCTTC. Translating gives CASSTVGRREQFF.

CDR3: CASSLGQGVGGQPQHF. CDR3 DNA: TGTGCCAGCAGTTTGGGACAGGGAGTTGGGGGTCAGCCCCAGCATTTT. This rearrangement joins TRBV28 to TRBJ1-5, with 9 bases matching TRBD1. Germline CDR1 is MDHEN and CDR2 is SYDVKM. V lost 3 bases and J lost 6; bases outside the gene matches: 9. The CDR3 length is 16 residues.

The chain carries TRBV30 and TRBJ2-2; weak D call: TRBD1 (5 bases). Per germline, CDR1 GTSNPN and CDR2 SVGIG (reference sequence). CDR3 length: 12 amino acids. Trimming left V 7 bases short and J 4 bases short, with 10 bases between. CDR3 sequence (DNA): TGTGCCTCGCCGACAGTCACCGGGGAGCTGTTTTTT. Its translation: CASPTVTGELFF.

The chain has TRBV27 and TRBJ2-2; D may be TRBD2 (5 bases). V was trimmed by 1 base and J by 4 bases, leaving 10 bases between them. The CDR3 runs 15 residues. Per the germline V gene, CDR1 is MNHEY and CDR2 is SMNVEV (reference sequence). CDR3 bases: TGTGCCAGCAGTTTATGGTCTAGCCTCACCGGGGAGCTGTTTTTT. Its translation: CASSLWSSLTGELFF.

The rearrangement uses TRBV4-2 and TRBJ2-3; TRBD2 matches at 7 bases. This CDR3 is built from 17 residues. V shed 4 bases and J 5 bases; nucleotides not matched to a gene: 15. Germline CDR1 LGHNA, CDR2 YNFKEQ. The DNA for the CDR3 is TGTGCCAGCAGCCCAGGAGGGGAGGGCCGAAATATAGATACGCAGTATTTT. It encodes CASSPGGEGRNIDTQYF.